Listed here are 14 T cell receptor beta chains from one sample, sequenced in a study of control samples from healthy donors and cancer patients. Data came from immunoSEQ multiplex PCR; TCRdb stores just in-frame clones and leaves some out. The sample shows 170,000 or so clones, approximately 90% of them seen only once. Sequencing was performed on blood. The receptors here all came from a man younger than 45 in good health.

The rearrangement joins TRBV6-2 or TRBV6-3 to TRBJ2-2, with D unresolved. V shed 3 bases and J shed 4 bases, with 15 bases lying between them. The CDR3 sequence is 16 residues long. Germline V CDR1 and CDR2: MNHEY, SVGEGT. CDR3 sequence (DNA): TGTGCCAGCAGTTATCGGTCACGGGCTAGCACCGGGGAGCTGTTTTTT. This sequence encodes CASSYRSRASTGELFF.

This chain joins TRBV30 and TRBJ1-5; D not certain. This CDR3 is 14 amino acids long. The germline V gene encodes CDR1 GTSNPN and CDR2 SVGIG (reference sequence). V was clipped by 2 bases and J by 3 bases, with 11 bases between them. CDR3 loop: CAWSPSGNNQPQHF. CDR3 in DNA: TGTGCCTGGAGTCCCTCTGGAAACAATCAGCCCCAGCATTTT.

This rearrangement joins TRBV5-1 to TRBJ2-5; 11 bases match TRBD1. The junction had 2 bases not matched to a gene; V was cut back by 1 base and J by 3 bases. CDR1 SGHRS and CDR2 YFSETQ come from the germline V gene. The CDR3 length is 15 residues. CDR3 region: CASSLRGQGEETQYF. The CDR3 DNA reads TGCGCCAGCAGCTTGAGGGGACAGGGGGAAGAGACCCAGTACTTC.

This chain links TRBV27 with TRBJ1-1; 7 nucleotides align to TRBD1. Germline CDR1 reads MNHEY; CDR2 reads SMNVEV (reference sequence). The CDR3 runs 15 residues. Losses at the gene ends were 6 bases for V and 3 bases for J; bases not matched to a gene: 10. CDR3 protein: CASRLTGPSYTEAFF. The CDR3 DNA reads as TGTGCCAGCAGGTTGACAGGGCCCTCTTACACTGAAGCTTTCTTT.

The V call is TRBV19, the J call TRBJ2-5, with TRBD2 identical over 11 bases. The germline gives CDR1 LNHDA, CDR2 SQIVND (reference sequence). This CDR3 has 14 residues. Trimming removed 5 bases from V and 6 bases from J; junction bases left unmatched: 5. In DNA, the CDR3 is TGTGCCAGTAGTCCGACTAGCGGGAAAAAGACCCAGTACTTC. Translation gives CASSPTSGKKTQYF.

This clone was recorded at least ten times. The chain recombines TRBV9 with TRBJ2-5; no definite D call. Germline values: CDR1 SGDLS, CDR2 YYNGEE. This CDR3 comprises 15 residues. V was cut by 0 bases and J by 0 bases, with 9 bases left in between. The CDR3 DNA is TGTGCCAGCAGCGTAGAGGCTAACTACCAAGAGACCCAGTACTTC. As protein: CASSVEANYQETQYF.

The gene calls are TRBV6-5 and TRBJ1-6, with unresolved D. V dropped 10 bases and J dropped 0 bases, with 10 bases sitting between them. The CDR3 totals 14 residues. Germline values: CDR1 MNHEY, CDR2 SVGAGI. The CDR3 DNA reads TGTGCCACGCAGGCGGGCTCCTATAATTCACCCCTCCACTTT. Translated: CATQAGSYNSPLHF.

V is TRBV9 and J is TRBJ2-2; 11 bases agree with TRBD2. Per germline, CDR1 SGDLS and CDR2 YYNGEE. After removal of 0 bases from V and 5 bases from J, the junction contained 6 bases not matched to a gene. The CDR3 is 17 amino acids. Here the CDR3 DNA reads TGTGCCAGCAGCGTAGGGGCTAGCGGGAGGATAACCGGGGAGCTGTTTTTT. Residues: CASSVGASGRITGELFF.

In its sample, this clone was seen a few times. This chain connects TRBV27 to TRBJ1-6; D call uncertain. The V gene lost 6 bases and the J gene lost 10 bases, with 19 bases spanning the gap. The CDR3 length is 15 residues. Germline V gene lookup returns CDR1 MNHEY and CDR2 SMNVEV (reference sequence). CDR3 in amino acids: CASRIRESAYSPLHF. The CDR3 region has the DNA TGTGCCAGCAGAATCCGGGAGAGTGCATACTCACCCCTCCACTTT.

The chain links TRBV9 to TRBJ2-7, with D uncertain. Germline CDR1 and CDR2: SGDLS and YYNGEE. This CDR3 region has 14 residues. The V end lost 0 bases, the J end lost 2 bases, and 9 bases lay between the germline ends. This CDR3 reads CASSVGPATYEQYF. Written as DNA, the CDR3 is TGTGCCAGCAGCGTAGGGCCGGCGACCTACGAGCAGTACTTC.

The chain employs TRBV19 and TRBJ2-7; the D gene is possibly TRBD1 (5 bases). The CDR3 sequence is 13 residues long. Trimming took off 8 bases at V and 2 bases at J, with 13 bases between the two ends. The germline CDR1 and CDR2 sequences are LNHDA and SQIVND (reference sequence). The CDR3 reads CASRRTLAYEQYF. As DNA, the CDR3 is TGTGCCAGTCGGCGGACACTTGCCTACGAGCAGTACTTC.

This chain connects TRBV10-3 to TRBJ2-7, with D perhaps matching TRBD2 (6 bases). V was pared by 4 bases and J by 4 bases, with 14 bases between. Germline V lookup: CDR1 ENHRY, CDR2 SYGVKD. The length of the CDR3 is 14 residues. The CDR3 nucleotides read TGTGCCATCAGTGTGGCTGGAGGGGCGTACGAGCAGTACTTC. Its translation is CAISVAGGAYEQYF.

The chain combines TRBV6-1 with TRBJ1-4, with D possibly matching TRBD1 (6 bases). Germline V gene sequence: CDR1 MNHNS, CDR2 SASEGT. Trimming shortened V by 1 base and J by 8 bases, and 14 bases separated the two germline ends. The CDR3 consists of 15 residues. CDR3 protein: CASSEVGGAGEKLFF. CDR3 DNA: TGTGCCAGCAGTGAAGTTGGGGGCGCGGGGGAAAAACTGTTTTTT.

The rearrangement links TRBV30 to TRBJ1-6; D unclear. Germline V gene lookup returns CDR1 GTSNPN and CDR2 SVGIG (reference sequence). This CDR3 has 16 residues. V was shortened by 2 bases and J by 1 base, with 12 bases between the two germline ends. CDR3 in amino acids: CAWSTIPVSYNSPLHF. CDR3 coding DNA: TGTGCCTGGAGTACCATACCGGTTTCCTATAATTCACCCCTCCACTTT.